This T cell receptor (beta chain) comes out of a study of post-analysis software for immune sequencing data. Study details: Relapsing-remitting, secondary progressive and progressive-relapsing forms made up the multiple sclerosis disease courses. Regarding the study as a whole: Relative to controls, patients with multiple sclerosis showed significantly lower normalized Chao1 diversity. Five or six TRBV segments were significantly more frequent in patients than in controls. TRBV5-6, TRBV5-1 and TRBV20-1 were among these segments.

This clonotype was seen a few times. Its antigen is as yet unknown. At one of its ends the junction is not consistent with the germline gene, which may arise from a read error. The TCR beta cDNA libraries carried unique molecular identifiers. Each batch of roughly 1 to 11 million T cells produced some 450,000 cDNA molecules. One entry per CDR3 protein, called by TCRdb with MiXCR from the PCR reads. The table has about 430,000 distinct CDR3 sequences, approximately 37% seen once. CDR1 and CDR2 (germline): SGHRS, YFSETQ. There are 13 residues in the CDR3. Input material: blood. The clonotype comes from a girl aged 2-15 years with multiple sclerosis. This chain links TRBV5-1 with TRBJ2-4; 7 bases agree with TRBD1. The J call may be incorrect, as the DNA end agrees better with TRBJ2-7. In DNA form, the CDR3 reads TGCGCCAACAGCTTCGGACAGGCCTACGAGCAGTACTTC. It yields the protein CANSFGQAYEQYF.